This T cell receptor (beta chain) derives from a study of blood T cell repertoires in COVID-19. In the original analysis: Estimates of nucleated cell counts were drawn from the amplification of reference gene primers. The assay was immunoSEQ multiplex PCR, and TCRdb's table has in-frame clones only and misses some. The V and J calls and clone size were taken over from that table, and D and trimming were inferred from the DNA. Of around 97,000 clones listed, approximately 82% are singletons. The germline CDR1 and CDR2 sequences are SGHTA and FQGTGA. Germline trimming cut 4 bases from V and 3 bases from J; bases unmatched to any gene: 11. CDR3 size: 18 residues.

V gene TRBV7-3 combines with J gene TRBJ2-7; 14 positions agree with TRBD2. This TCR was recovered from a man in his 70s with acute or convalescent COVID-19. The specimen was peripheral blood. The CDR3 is CASSWTQTSGRDIYEQYF. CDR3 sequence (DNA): TGTGCCAGCAGCTGGACCCAGACTAGCGGGAGGGATATCTACGAGCAGTACTTC.